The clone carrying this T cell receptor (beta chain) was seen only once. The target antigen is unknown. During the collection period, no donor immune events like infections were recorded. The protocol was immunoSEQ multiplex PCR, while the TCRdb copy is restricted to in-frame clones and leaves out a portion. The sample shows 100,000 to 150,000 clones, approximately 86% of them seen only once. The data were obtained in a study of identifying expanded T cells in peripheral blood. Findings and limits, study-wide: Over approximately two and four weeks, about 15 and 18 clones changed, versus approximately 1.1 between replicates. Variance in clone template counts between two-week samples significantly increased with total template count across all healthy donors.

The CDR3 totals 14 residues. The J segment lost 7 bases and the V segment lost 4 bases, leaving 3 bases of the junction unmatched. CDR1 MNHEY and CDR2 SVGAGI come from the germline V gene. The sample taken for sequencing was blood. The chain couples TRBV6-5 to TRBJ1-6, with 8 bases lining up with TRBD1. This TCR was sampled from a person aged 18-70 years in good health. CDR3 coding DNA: TGTGCCAGCAGTTCGACAGGGGCCAATTCACCCCTCCACTTT. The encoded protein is CASSSTGANSPLHF.